These 9 T cell receptor beta chains share one sample of origin, sequenced in a study of T-cell reconstitution after alpha-beta-depleted transplantation in children. It was with unique molecular identifiers that the TCRbeta library was prepared. MiXCR, run by TCRdb on the PCR reads, gives a single entry per CDR3 protein. The table has approximately 270,000 distinct CDR3 sequences, 20% to 30% seen once; the top ten hold about 5%. The sample in question was PBMCs, mostly from graft donor cells, obtained 360 days after TCRalphabeta/CD19-depleted stem cell transplant. Source of these receptors: a female patient between 2 and 15 years old who had a stem cell transplant for congenital amegakaryocytic thrombocytopenia, so the T cells may come from the graft donor.

This clonotype was counted between two and nine times. V gene TRBV7-8 combines with J gene TRBJ2-7; unclear D gene. Trimming cost V 4 bases and J 6 bases, with 7 bases left between them. This CDR3 has 11 residues. Germline V gene sequence: CDR1 SGHVS, CDR2 FQNEAQ. The CDR3 nucleotides read TGTGCCAGCAGCTCTCACGCCGAGCAGTACTTC. This codes for CASSSHAEQYF.

This clonotype occurred a few times. V gene TRBV5-1 combines with J gene TRBJ1-5, with 8 bases that match TRBD1. Germline V lookup: CDR1 SGHRS, CDR2 YFSETQ. V trimming: 4 bases; J trimming: 3 bases; junction bases outside the gene matches: 3. This CDR3 comprises 14 residues. For the CDR3, the DNA is TGCGCCAGCAGCCTGACAGGGGACAATCAGCCCCAGCATTTT. Its translation is CASSLTGDNQPQHF.

The table lists this clonotype with a few counts. CDR3 loop: CASSYSRPGELFF. The CDR3 nucleotides read TGTGCCAGCAGTTACTCCCGACCCGGGGAGCTGTTTTTT. The chain is built from TRBV6-5 and TRBJ2-2; unclear D gene. Trimming pared 0 bases from V and 6 bases from J, leaving 5 bases between. The CDR3 is made up of 13 amino acids. Germline CDR1 and CDR2: MNHEY and SVGAGI.

This chain joins TRBV5-6 and TRBJ2-3; D not certain. With 4 bases removed from V and 1 base from J, the gap between germline ends came to 10 bases. The germline gives CDR1 SGHDT, CDR2 YYEEEE. The CDR3 is made up of 14 amino acids. The CDR3 bases are TGTGCCAGCAGCCTTAACTTACGCACAGATACGCAGTATTTT. It codes for CASSLNLRTDTQYF.

This chain links TRBV7-8 with TRBJ1-2; no firm D call. The CDR3 contains 11 residues. Trimming stripped 11 bases from V and 4 bases from J, with 11 bases between. From germline, CDR1 is SGHVS and CDR2 FQNEAQ. The CDR3 protein is CASVGIYGYTF. Here the CDR3 DNA reads TGTGCCTCCGTAGGGATCTATGGCTACACCTTC.

The chain joins TRBV27 to TRBJ2-2; 7 nucleotides line up with TRBD1. V was clipped by 5 bases and J by 1 base; unmatched bases: 7. Germline V lookup: CDR1 MNHEY, CDR2 SMNVEV (reference sequence). The CDR3 consists of 16 residues. The CDR3 DNA sequence: TGTGCCAGCAGTCCCACCGGGACAGTGAACACCGGGGAGCTGTTTTTT. Residues: CASSPTGTVNTGELFF.

The table lists this clonotype with a few counts. The chain links TRBV29-1 to TRBJ1-2; no clear D. V dropped 1 base and J dropped 4 bases, with 16 bases sitting between them. CDR1 and CDR2 (germline): SQVTM, ANQGSEA. The CDR3 has 15 amino acids. CDR3 in DNA: TGCAGCGTTGAAGTGCGAATCGCAGCGAGCTATGGCTACACCTTC. Translated: CSVEVRIAASYGYTF.

The chain couples TRBV29-1 to TRBJ2-1; no clear D gene. Germline V gives CDR1 SQVTM, CDR2 ANQGSEA. Trimming removed 3 bases from V and 4 bases from J, with 7 bases in between. The CDR3 runs to 12 residues. DNA for the CDR3: TGCAGCGTTGAGCGGAGATACAATGAGCAGTTCTTC. This sequence encodes CSVERRYNEQFF.

The gene calls are TRBV12-3 or TRBV12-4 and TRBJ2-2, with D maybe TRBD2 (5 bases). CDR3 length: 15 residues. V gave up 3 bases and J gave up 1 base, with 9 bases separating them. The CDR3 protein is CASSFGLWNTGELFF. The CDR3 DNA is TGTGCCAGCAGTTTCGGACTGTGGAACACCGGGGAGCTGTTTTTT.